What follows are 23 T cell receptor beta chains derived from one specimen sequenced in a study of cytomegalovirus exposure and HLA in healthy donors. 60 Vbeta and 13 Jbeta primers were used in PCR. TCRdb's copy holds only in-frame clones and misses some; the assay was immunoSEQ multiplex PCR. The sample has some 150,000 clones, around 80% seen once. The sequencing sample was made of PBMCs. These receptor sequences come from a man aged 18-30 years in good health and CMV-seropositive.

This chain links TRBV25-1 with TRBJ2-5, with 7 nucleotides matching TRBD1. Trimming took 3 bases from V and 2 from J; bases not matched to a gene: 3. The CDR3 has 14 residues. CDR1 and CDR2 (germline): MGHDK, SYGVNS. The CDR3 region has the DNA TGTGCCAGCAGTGATTGGGACAGACAAGAGACCCAGTACTTC. Amino acids: CASSDWDRQETQYF.

The rearrangement joins TRBV27 to TRBJ1-2; no definite D call. Trimming cost V 5 bases and J 0 bases, with 13 bases left between them. The CDR3 has 15 residues. CDR1 is MNHEY and CDR2 is SMNVEV in the germline V gene (reference sequence). The CDR3 spells CASSPREGANYGYTF. The CDR3 nucleotides are TGTGCCAGCAGTCCTCGGGAGGGAGCTAACTATGGCTACACCTTC.

The J gene is TRBJ1-1, the V gene TRBV5-5; unclear D gene. From germline, CDR1 is SGHKS and CDR2 YYEKEE (reference sequence). The CDR3 is 15 amino acids. Trimming shortened V by 4 bases and J by 0 bases, and 13 bases separated the two germline ends. CDR3 protein: CASSVIPVLNTEAFF. The CDR3 DNA sequence: TGTGCCAGCAGCGTGATTCCAGTCTTGAACACTGAAGCTTTCTTT.

The V call is TRBV21-1, the J call TRBJ2-5; the D call of TRBD1 is as the table states it, not checked on the DNA. TRBV21-1 is designated a pseudogene. The CDR3 spans 15 residues. The CDR3 bases are TGTGCCAGCAGCAAAAAAAAGGGGGCAGGAGAGACCCAGTACTTC. Its protein product is CASSKKKGAGETQYF.

The rearrangement links TRBV18 to TRBJ1-1, with a tentative D call TRBD1 (6 bases). In germline, CDR1 is KGHSH, CDR2 LQKENI. Trimming stripped 3 bases from V and 3 bases from J, with 8 bases between. CDR3 length equals 13 residues. CDR3 nucleotide sequence: TGTGCCAGCTCACCGAACAGGGACACTGAAGCTTTCTTT. Its protein is CASSPNRDTEAFF.

The chain carries TRBV6-1 and TRBJ1-1; no clear D. CDR1 MNHNS and CDR2 SASEGT come from the germline V gene. Trimming shortened V by 3 bases and J by 1 base, and 6 bases separated the two germline ends. The CDR3 is made up of 13 amino acids. The CDR3 region is CASSDLANTEAFF. As DNA, the CDR3 is TGTGCCAGCAGTGATTTGGCGAACACTGAAGCTTTCTTT.

This clone was seen once. The V call is TRBV5-4, the J call TRBJ2-7, with D uncertain. CDR1 and CDR2 from the germline V gene are SGHNT and YYREEE (reference sequence). The CDR3 has 13 residues. V was clipped by 2 bases and J by 5 bases, with 11 bases between them. The CDR3 sequence: CASSLTTDDEQYF. CDR3 nucleotide sequence: TGTGCCAGCAGCTTAACTACCGACGACGAGCAGTACTTC.

This clone was recorded once. The chain couples TRBV4-1 to TRBJ2-3; 11 positions agree with TRBD2. This CDR3 spans 17 amino acids. J lost 6 bases, V lost 0 bases, and 8 bases had no gene match. From germline, CDR1 is MGHRA and CDR2 YSYEKL. The CDR3 nucleotides are TGCGCCAGCAGCCAAGATCTAGCGGGAGGCCTCCGTGATACGCAGTATTTT. Translation gives CASSQDLAGGLRDTQYF.

This clone was observed a handful of times. The chain is built from TRBV14 and TRBJ2-7, with D possibly TRBD1 on 6 matching bases. Trimming left V 5 bases short and J 4 bases short, with 18 bases between. The CDR3 runs 15 residues. CDR1 is SGHDN and CDR2 is FVKESK in the germline V gene. CDR3 nucleotides: TGTGCCAGCAGCTTTCGAACAGGGCAGTGGTACGAGCAGTACTTC. It encodes CASSFRTGQWYEQYF.

This sequence joins TRBV30 and TRBJ1-6, with 7 nucleotides matching TRBD1. After removal of 5 bases from V and 5 bases from J, the junction contained 3 bases not matched to a gene. Germline V lookup: CDR1 GTSNPN, CDR2 SVGIG (reference sequence). This CDR3 contains 13 residues. DNA for the CDR3: TGTGCCTGGGGACAGGCGGATAATTCACCCCTCCACTTT. As protein: CAWGQADNSPLHF.

The rearrangement joins TRBV2 to TRBJ2-1, with a tentative D call TRBD2 (5 bases). The CDR3 sequence is 12 residues long. CDR1 is SNHLY, CDR2 FYNNEI, per germline. V gave up 6 bases and J gave up 10 bases, with 13 bases separating them. CDR3 amino acids: CASRGESSEQFF. CDR3 DNA: TGTGCCAGCAGGGGAGAATCGAGCGAGCAGTTCTTC.

The V and J genes are TRBV5-1 and TRBJ1-2; D ambiguous. The CDR3 extends over 12 amino acids. Trimming shortened V by 0 bases and J by 7 bases, and 7 bases separated the two germline ends. Germline CDR1 and CDR2: SGHRS and YFSETQ. DNA for the CDR3: TGCGCCAGCAGCTTGGAAGGCGGTGGCTACACCTTC. Encoded protein: CASSLEGGGYTF.

The chain links TRBV13 to TRBJ2-1, with a weak D call TRBD2 (5 bases). This CDR3 is 14 amino acids long. The ends were cut back, 5 bases at V and 8 bases at J, with 16 bases in the middle. Germline CDR1 reads PRHDT; CDR2 reads FYEKMQ (reference sequence). In nucleotides, the CDR3 is TGTGCCAGCAGCCCCCGGACGGAGAGGGATGAGCAGTTCTTC. Translation: CASSPRTERDEQFF.

The chain uses TRBV25-1 and TRBJ2-6, with 9 bases matching TRBD1. CDR1 is MGHDK, CDR2 SYGVNS, per germline. Trimming took 5 bases from V and 0 from J; bases not matched to a gene: 5. The CDR3 contains 17 residues. The DNA of the CDR3 is TGTGCCAGCAGTACGGGACAGGGTACCTCTGGGGCCAACGTCCTGACTTTC. Encoded protein: CASSTGQGTSGANVLTF.

The V gene is TRBV29-1, the J gene TRBJ1-1; D is perhaps TRBD1 (5 bases). This CDR3 spans 12 amino acids. Germline values: CDR1 SQVTM, CDR2 ANQGSEA. V was shortened by 1 base and J by 8 bases, with 11 bases between the two germline ends. CDR3 bases: TGCAGCGTTGAAGTGCGGGGCCGAGAAGCTTTCTTT. This codes for CSVEVRGREAFF. The full variable domain, with the rest looked up from reference TRBV29-1 and TRBJ1-1, is SAVISQKPSRDICQRGTSLTIQCQVDSQVTMMFWYRQQPGQSLTLIATANQGSEATYESGFVIDKFPISRPNLTFSTLTVSNMSPEDSSIYLCSVEVRGREAFFGQGTRLTVV.

The genes are TRBV27 and TRBJ2-2, with D maybe TRBD1 (6 bases). V was clipped by 5 bases and J by 1 base, with 14 bases between them. CDR1 and CDR2 from the germline V gene are MNHEY and SMNVEV (reference sequence). This CDR3 has 16 amino acids. CDR3 in DNA: TGTGCCAGCAGTCCCCGGACAGTAAAGAACACCGGGGAGCTGTTTTTT. It yields the protein CASSPRTVKNTGELFF.

V gene TRBV25-1 combines with J gene TRBJ2-1, with D possibly matching TRBD1 (8 bases). V was pared by 2 bases and J by 10 bases, with 21 bases between. The germline V gene encodes CDR1 MGHDK and CDR2 SYGVNS. The CDR3 covers 16 residues. In DNA form, the CDR3 reads TGTGCCAGCAGTGAAGGGGGGGAGACAGGGGATATCGAGCAGTTCTTC. Its protein product is CASSEGGETGDIEQFF.

This chain joins TRBV13 and TRBJ1-2, with TRBD1 as a possible D gene (6 bases). The germline gives CDR1 PRHDT, CDR2 FYEKMQ (reference sequence). The V and J ends lost 4 bases and 4 bases respectively, with 22 bases between them. The CDR3 has 17 amino acids. The CDR3 coding sequence is TGTGCCAGCAGCTCCCGTCCGGCGGCAGGGGTGCTCTATGGCTACACCTTC. It yields the protein CASSSRPAAGVLYGYTF.

This clone was observed a single time. For the CDR3, the DNA is TGTGCCAGCTTATTTACCCTCGGGGGACAGGGGCCCGACGGAGGCGGGGCCAACGTCCTGACTTTC. Translated, it gives CASLFTLGGQGPDGGGANVLTF. The chain combines TRBV28 with TRBJ2-6; 10 positions match TRBD1. The germline V gene encodes CDR1 MDHEN and CDR2 SYDVKM. The V segment lost 8 bases and the J segment 4 bases; nucleotides outside the gene matches: 26. This CDR3 region has 22 residues.

This chain connects TRBV6-1 to TRBJ1-5; possibly TRBD1 for D (5 bases). This CDR3 is 15 amino acids long. CDR1 and CDR2 (germline): MNHNS, SASEGT. Deletions cut 3 bases from V and 7 bases from J, with 16 bases between. Here the CDR3 DNA reads TGTGCCAGCAGTGAGTCCGACAGCCTCGGCCAGCCCCAGCATTTT. It yields the protein CASSESDSLGQPQHF.

There are a few counts of this clone. The genes are TRBV6-5 and TRBJ2-1, with TRBD1 identical over 8 bases. The J segment lost 8 bases and the V segment lost 8 bases, leaving 5 bases of the junction unmatched. The CDR3 totals 12 residues. Looked up from germline, CDR1 is MNHEY and CDR2 is SVGAGI. The CDR3 region has the DNA TGTGCCAGCCGAGACAGGGGCTATGAGCAGTTCTTC. The encoded protein is CASRDRGYEQFF.

The CDR3 DNA reads as TGTGCCTGGAGTACCGACGCGGACACTGAAGCTTTCTTT. It yields the protein CAWSTDADTEAFF. The chain recombines TRBV30 with TRBJ1-1; no clear D. CDR1 is GTSNPN, CDR2 SVGIG, per germline (reference sequence). The CDR3 extends over 13 amino acids. V lost 2 bases and J 3 bases, leaving 10 bases between the germline ends.

This chain links TRBV19 with TRBJ2-7; a weak D match, TRBD1 (7 bases). This CDR3 spans 15 amino acids. Deletions cut 1 base from V and 6 bases from J, with 16 bases between. Germline assignment: CDR1 LNHDA and CDR2 SQIVND (reference sequence). The CDR3 region has the DNA TGTGCCAGTAGTATAGTTGGAGGGGGCGCTTCCGAGCAGTACTTC. Its translation: CASSIVGGGASEQYF.